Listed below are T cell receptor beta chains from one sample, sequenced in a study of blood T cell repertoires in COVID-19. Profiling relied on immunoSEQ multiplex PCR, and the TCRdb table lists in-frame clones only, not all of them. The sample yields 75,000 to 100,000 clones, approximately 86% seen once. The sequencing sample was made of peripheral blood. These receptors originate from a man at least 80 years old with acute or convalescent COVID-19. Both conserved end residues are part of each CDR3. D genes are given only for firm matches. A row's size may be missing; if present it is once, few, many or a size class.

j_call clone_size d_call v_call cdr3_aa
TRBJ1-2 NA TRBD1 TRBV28 CASSSGTGGRSYTF
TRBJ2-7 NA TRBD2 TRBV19 CASSISGRPSYEQYF
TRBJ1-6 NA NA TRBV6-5 CASNRRENSPLHF
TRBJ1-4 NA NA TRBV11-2 CASSLGNGKKLFF
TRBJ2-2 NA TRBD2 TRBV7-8 CASSPGTSGTGELFF
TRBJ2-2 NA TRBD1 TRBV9 CASSVGLGQGTRYLTGELFF
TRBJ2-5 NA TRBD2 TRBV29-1 CSVEGIAGDQETQYF
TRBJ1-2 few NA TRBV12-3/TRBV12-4 CASSLGQYGYTF
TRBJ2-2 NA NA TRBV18 CASSRTDPGELFF
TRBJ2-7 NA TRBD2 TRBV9 CASSAGTRYYEQYF
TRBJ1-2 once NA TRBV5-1 CASSLGFSANYGYTF
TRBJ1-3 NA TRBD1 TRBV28 CASSLGGQISGNTIYF
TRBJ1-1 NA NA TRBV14 CASSQVRGAEAFF
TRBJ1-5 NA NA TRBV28 CASVAGNLNQPQHF
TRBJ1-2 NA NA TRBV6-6 CASSYRVAGNYGYTF
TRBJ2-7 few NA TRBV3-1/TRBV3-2 CASSLTLAEQYF
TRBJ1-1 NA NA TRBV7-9 CASSLLLTEAFF
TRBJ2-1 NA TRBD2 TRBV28 CASLPGLAGVNEQFF
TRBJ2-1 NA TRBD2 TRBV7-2 CASSLGRAGGNNEQFF
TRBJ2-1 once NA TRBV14 CASSPFEARSYNEQFF
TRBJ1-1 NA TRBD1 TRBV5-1 CASSDRVGTEAFF
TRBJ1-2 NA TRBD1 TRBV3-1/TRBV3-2 CASSLRGGRGRYGYTF
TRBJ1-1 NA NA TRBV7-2 CASTHEMNTEAFF
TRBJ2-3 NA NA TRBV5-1 CASSLRSAGASTDTQYF